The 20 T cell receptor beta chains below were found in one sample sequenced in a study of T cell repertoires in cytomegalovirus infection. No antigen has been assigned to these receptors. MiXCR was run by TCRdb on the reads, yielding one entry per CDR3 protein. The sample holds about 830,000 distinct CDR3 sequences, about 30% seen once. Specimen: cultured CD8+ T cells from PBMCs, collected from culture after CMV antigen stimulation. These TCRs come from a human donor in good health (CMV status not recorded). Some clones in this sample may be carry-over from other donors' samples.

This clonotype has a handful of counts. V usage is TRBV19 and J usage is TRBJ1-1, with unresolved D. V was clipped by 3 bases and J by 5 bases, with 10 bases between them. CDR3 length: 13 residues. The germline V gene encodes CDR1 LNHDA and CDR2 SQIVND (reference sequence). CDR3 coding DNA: TGTGCCAGTAGTATCGGGAGAGGGACTGAAGCTTTCTTT. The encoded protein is CASSIGRGTEAFF.

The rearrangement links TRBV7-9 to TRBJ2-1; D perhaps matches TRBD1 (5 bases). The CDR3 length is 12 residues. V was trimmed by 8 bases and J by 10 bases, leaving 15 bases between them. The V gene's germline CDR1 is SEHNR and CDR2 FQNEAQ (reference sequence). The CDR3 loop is CASEQVNVEQFF. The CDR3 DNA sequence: TGTGCCAGCGAACAGGTCAATGTAGAGCAGTTCTTC. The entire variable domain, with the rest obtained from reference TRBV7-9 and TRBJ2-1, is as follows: DTGVSQNPRHKITKRGQNVTFRCDPISEHNRLYWYRQTLGQGPEFLTYFQNEAQLEKSRLLSDRFSAERPKGSFSTLEIQRTEQGDSAMYLCASEQVNVEQFFGPGTRLTVL.

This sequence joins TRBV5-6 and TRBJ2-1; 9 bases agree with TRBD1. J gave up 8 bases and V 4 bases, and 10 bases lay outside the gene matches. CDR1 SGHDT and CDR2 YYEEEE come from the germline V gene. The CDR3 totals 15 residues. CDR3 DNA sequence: TGTGCCAGCAGCCCCGGGACAGGGTTTTTGGATGAGCAGTTCTTC. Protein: CASSPGTGFLDEQFF.

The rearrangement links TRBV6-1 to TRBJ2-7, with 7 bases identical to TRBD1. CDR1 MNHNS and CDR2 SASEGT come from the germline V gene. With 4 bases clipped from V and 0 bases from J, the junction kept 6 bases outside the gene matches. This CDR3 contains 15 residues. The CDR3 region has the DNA TGTGCCAGCAGTGCCCGGGACAGACCCTCCTACGAGCAGTACGTC. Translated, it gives CASSARDRPSYEQYV.

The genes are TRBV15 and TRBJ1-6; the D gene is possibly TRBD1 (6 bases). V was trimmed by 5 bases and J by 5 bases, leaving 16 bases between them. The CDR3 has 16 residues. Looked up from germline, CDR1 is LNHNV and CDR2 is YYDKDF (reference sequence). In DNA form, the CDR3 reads TGTGCCACCAGCGCCCCTCCGGGACAAGATAATTCACCCCTCCACTTT. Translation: CATSAPPGQDNSPLHF.

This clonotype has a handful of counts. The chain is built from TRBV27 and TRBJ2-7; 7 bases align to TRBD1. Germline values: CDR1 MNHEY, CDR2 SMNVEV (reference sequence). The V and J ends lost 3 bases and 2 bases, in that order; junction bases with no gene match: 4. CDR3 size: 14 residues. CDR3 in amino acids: CASSFQGQTYEQYF. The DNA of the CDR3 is TGTGCCAGCAGTTTCCAGGGACAGACCTACGAGCAGTACTTC.

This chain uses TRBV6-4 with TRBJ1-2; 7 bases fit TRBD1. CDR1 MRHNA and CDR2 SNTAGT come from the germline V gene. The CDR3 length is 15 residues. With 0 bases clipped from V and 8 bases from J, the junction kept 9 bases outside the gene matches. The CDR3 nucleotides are TGTGCCAGCAGTGACTCTTACAGGGGAGGACACGGCTACACCTTC. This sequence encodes CASSDSYRGGHGYTF.

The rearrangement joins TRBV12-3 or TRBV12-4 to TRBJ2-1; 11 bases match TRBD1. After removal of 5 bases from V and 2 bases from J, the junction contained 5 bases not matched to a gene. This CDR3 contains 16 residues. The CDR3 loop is CASSLGQGVTYNEQFF. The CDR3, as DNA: TGTGCCAGCAGTCTGGGACAGGGGGTAACCTACAATGAGCAGTTCTTC.

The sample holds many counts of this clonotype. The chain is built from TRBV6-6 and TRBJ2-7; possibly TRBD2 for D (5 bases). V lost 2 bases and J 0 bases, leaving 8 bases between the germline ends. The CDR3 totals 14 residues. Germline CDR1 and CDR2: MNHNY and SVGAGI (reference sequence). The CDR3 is CASSYRESSYEQYF. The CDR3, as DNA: TGTGCCAGCAGTTACAGGGAGAGCTCCTACGAGCAGTACTTC.

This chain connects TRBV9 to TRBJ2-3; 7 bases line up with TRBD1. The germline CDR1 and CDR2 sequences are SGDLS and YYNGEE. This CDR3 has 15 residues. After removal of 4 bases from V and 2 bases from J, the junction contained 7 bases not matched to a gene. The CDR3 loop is CASSLRDSDTDTQYF. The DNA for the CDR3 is TGTGCCAGCAGCCTCAGGGACAGCGACACAGATACGCAGTATTTT.

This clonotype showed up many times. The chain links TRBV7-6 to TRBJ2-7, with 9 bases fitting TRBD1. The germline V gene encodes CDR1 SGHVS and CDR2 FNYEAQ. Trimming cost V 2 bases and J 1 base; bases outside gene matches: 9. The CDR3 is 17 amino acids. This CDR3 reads CASSLRKGQGLSYEQYV. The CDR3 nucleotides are TGTGCCAGCAGCTTACGCAAGGGACAGGGCTTATCCTACGAGCAGTACGTC.

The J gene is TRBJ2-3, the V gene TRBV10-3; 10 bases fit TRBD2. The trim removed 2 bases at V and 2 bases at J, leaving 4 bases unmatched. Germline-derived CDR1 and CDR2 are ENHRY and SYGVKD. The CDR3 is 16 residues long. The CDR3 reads CAISEALAGDTDTQYF. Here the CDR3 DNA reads TGTGCCATCAGTGAGGCTCTAGCGGGGGACACAGATACGCAGTATTTT.

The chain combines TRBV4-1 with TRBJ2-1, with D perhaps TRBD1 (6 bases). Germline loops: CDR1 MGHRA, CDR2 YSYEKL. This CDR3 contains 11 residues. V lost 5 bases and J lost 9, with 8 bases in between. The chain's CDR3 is CASSGTSEQFF. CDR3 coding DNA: TGCGCCAGCAGCGGGACAAGTGAGCAGTTCTTC.

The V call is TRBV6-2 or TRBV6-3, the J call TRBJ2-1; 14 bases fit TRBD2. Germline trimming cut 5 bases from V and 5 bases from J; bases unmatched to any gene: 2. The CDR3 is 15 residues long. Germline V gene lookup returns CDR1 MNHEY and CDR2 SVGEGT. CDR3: CASSKTSGGDNEQFF. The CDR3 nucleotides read TGTGCCAGCAGTAAGACTAGCGGGGGGGACAATGAGCAGTTCTTC.

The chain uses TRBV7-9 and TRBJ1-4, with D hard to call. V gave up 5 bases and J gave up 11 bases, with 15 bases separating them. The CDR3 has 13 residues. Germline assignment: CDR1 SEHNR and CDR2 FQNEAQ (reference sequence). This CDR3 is CASSPDGPDKLFF. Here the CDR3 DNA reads TGTGCCAGCAGCCCGGACGGACCCGATAAACTGTTTTTT. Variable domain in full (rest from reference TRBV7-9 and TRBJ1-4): DTGVSQNPRHKITKRGQNVTFRCDPISEHNRLYWYRQTLGQGPEFLTYFQNEAQLEKSRLLSDRFSAERPKGSFSTLEIQRTEQGDSAMYLCASSPDGPDKLFFGSGTQLSVL.

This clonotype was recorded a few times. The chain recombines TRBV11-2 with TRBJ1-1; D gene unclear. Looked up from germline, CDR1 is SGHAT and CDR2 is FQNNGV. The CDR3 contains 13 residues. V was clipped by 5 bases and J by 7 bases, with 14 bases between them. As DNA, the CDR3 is TGTGCCAGCAGCCCTTGGAAGGGATTTGAAGCTTTCTTT. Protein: CASSPWKGFEAFF. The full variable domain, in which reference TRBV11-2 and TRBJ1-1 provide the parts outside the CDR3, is EAGVAQSPRYKIIEKRQSVAFWCNPISGHATLYWYQQILGQGPKLLIQFQNNGVVDDSQLPKDRFSAERLKGVDSTLKIQPAKLEDSAVYLCASSPWKGFEAFFGQGTRLTVV.

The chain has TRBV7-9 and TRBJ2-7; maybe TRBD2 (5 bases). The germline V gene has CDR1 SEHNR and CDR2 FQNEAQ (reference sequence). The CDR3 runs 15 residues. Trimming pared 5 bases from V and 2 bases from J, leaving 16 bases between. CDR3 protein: CASSPDYEETYEQYV. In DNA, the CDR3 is TGTGCCAGCAGCCCCGACTACGAGGAGACCTACGAGCAGTACGTC.

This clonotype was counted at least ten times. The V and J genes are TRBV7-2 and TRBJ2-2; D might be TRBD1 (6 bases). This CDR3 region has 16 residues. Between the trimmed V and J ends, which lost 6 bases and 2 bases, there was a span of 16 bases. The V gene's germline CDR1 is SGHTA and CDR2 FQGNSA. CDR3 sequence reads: CASRPFGQINTGELFF. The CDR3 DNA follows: TGTGCCAGCAGACCGTTCGGACAGATTAACACCGGGGAGCTGTTTTTT.

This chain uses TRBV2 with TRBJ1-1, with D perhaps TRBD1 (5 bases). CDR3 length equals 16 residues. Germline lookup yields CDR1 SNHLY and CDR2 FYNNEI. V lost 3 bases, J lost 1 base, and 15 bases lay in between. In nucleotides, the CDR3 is TGTGCCAGCAGTGAGAGACCGGGACCCCCGAACACTGAAGCTTTCTTT. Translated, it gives CASSERPGPPNTEAFF. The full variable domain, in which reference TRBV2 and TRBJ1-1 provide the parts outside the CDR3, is EPEVTQTPSHQVTQMGQEVILRCVPISNHLYFYWYRQILGQKVEFLVSFYNNEISEKSEIFDDQFSVERPDGSNFTLKIRSTKLEDSAMYFCASSERPGPPNTEAFFGQGTRLTVV.

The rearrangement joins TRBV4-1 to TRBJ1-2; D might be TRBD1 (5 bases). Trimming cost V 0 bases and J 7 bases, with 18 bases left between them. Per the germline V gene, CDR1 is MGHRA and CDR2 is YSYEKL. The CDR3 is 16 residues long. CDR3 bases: TGCGCCAGCAGCCAAGAGTTCGCACGGGGCATAGGTGGCTACACCTTC. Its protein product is CASSQEFARGIGGYTF.